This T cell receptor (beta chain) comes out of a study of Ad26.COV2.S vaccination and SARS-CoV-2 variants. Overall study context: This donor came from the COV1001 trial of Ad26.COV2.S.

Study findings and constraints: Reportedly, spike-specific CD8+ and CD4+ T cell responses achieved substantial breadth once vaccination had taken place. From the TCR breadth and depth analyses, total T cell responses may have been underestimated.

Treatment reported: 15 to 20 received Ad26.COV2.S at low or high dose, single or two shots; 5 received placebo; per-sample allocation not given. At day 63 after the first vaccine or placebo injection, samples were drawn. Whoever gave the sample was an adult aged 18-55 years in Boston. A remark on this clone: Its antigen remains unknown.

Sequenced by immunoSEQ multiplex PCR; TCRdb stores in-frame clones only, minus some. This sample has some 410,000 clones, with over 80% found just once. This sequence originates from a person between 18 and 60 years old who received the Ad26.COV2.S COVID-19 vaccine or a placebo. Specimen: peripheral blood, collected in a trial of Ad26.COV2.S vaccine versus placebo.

Here the CDR3 reads CASSSITVPGSKWEKLFF. CDR3 in DNA: TGTGCCAGCAGCTCCATCACTGTCCCCGGGAGTAAGTGGGAAAAACTGTTTTTT. The chain is built from TRBV7-6 and TRBJ1-4; D not resolved. Per germline, CDR1 SGHVS and CDR2 FNYEAQ. V lost 4 bases and J lost 8, with 26 bases in between. The CDR3 is 18 amino acids.